Listed below are T cell receptor beta chains from one sample, sequenced in a study of blood T cell repertoires in COVID-19. Libraries were prepared by immunoSEQ multiplex PCR; TCRdb keeps only in-frame clonotypes and omits some of them. Here the sample spans 200,000 or so clones, approximately 86% being singletons. Material: PBMCs or T cells enriched from blood (not recorded which). The origin of the receptors is a woman between 40 and 50 years old with acute COVID-19. CDR3s include the opening cysteine and the closing phenylalanine or tryptophan.

V gene	J gene	CDR3 protein
TRBV4-1	TRBJ2-2	CASSQARDRDSFTGELFF
TRBV4-1	TRBJ2-7	CASAATGSFTEQYF
TRBV29-1	TRBJ2-4	CSVEPLAKNIQYF
TRBV9	TRBJ2-7	CASTSGSRDEQYF
TRBV6-5	TRBJ1-5	CASSYSGGSNQPQHF
TRBV5-1	TRBJ2-3	CASSFLAGGTDTQYF
TRBV5-4	TRBJ2-7	CASSLSSSSSYEQYF
TRBV5-5	TRBJ1-6	CASSQQEPSYNSPLHF
TRBV7-9	TRBJ1-5	CASSLGQNSNQPQHF
TRBV7-9	TRBJ2-7	CASSLVVTSGSEVSYEQYF
TRBV11-2	TRBJ2-3	CASIRTSASTDTQYF
TRBV20-1	TRBJ2-3	CSASGREWTDTQYF
TRBV28	TRBJ1-4	CASSHSGTGQEKLFF
TRBV3-1/TRBV3-2	TRBJ1-1	CASSEWRDRGTEAFF
TRBV3-1/TRBV3-2	TRBJ2-7	CASSLLGQDSYEQYF
TRBV18	TRBJ2-2	CASSPGTDARELFF
TRBV7-2	TRBJ1-4	CASSLGGGFEKLFF
TRBV18	TRBJ2-5	CASSLDQVQETQYF
TRBV2	TRBJ2-5	CASRRREGRETQYF
TRBV19	TRBJ1-5	CASSTTAWYSNQPQHF
TRBV18	TRBJ2-1	CASSQGQLSSYNEQFF
TRBV28	TRBJ2-7	CASSRGGQPPYEQYF
TRBV11-2	TRBJ2-7	CASSVLGTGNEQYF
TRBV3-1/TRBV3-2	TRBJ1-3	CASSPRDKGNTIYF
TRBV5-1	TRBJ2-1	CASSLVGGGEQFF
TRBV28	TRBJ1-2	CASRRQGPNYGYTF
TRBV6-4	TRBJ2-2	CASAPGNTGELFF
TRBV7-2	TRBJ1-4	CASSLDQTAPNEKLFF
TRBV7-6	TRBJ2-1	CASSPLAGEGNEQFF
TRBV27	TRBJ2-7	CASSLVAGGPNEQYF
TRBV28	TRBJ1-6	CASTSGAYNSPLHF
TRBV6-5	TRBJ1-5	CASSYSRGSNQPQHF
TRBV2	TRBJ1-6	CASSERQGAVSPLHF
TRBV4-2	TRBJ2-7	CASSPRQGHPYEQYF
TRBV28	TRBJ2-7	CASSGSSSYEQYF